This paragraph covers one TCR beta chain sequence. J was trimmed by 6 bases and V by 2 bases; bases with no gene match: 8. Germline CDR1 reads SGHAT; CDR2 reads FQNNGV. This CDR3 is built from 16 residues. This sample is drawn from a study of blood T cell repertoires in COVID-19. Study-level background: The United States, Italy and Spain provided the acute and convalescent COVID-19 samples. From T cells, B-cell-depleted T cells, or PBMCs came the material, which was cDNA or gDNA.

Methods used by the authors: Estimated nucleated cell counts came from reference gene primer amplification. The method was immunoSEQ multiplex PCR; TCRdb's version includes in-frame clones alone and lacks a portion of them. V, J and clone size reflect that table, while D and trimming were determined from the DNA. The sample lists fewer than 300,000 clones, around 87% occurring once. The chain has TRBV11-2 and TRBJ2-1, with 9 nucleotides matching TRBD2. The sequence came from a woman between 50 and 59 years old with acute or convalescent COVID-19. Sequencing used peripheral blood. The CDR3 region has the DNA TGTGCCAGCAGCTTACGCCCAGCGGGAGGCCTCAATGAGCAGTTCTTC. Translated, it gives CASSLRPAGGLNEQFF.